Shown below are 30 T cell receptor beta chains from a single sample sequenced in a study of shared clonotypes between healthy human individuals. The data were produced by immunoSEQ multiplex PCR, yet TCRdb's version contains in-frame clones alone and is incomplete. The profile shows more than 400,000 clones, 70% to 85% of them singletons. The sample was PBMCs. The source of these receptors is a woman aged 40 to 50 in good health. Some clones in this sample may be carry-over from other donors' samples.

The rearrangement uses TRBV27 and TRBJ2-3; 8 bases are shared with TRBD2. Trimming removed 3 bases from V and 6 bases from J; junction bases left unmatched: 5. The CDR3 is made up of 14 amino acids. Germline-derived CDR1 and CDR2 are MNHEY and SMNVEV (reference sequence). The CDR3 loop is CASSFGREVDTQYF. The CDR3 nucleotides read TGTGCCAGCAGTTTCGGGCGGGAGGTGGATACGCAGTATTTT.

This clone was detected a few times. CDR3 sequence reads: CASSSSPGQVTEQYF. In nucleotides, the CDR3 is TGTGCCAGCAGTTCATCGCCGGGACAGGTTACCGAGCAGTACTTC. The chain has TRBV6-5 and TRBJ2-7; 8 bases agree with TRBD1. J was trimmed by 6 bases and V by 4 bases; bases with no gene match: 11. CDR1 MNHEY and CDR2 SVGAGI come from the germline V gene. The CDR3 extends over 15 amino acids.

The V call is TRBV27, the J call TRBJ2-6; no clear D. This CDR3 region has 16 residues. Germline V gene sequence: CDR1 MNHEY, CDR2 SMNVEV (reference sequence). Trimming removed 2 bases from V and 0 bases from J, with 8 bases in between. The CDR3 nucleotides read TGTGCCAGCAGTTTAGTTCAGAACTCTGGGGCCAACGTCCTGACTTTC. Translation: CASSLVQNSGANVLTF.

The V and J genes are TRBV11-3 and TRBJ2-5, with 9 bases matching TRBD1. Germline assignment: CDR1 SGHNT and CDR2 YENEEA. The length of the CDR3 is 15 residues. The junction had 8 bases not matched to a gene; V was cut back by 5 bases and J by 4 bases. The CDR3 loop is CASSARTGEGETQYF. The CDR3 DNA follows: TGTGCCAGCAGCGCCAGGACAGGGGAGGGAGAGACCCAGTACTTC.

The chain employs TRBV4-3 and TRBJ1-2; 8 bases agree with TRBD1. The CDR3 totals 15 residues. Germline-derived CDR1 and CDR2 are LGHNA and YSLEER. With 0 bases clipped from V and 3 bases from J, the junction kept 3 bases outside the gene matches. CDR3 nucleotide sequence: TGCGCCAGCAGCCAAGATACAGGGGGGGACTATGGCTACACCTTC. Translation gives CASSQDTGGDYGYTF.

The rearrangement uses TRBV27 and TRBJ2-3, with D perhaps matching TRBD1 (5 bases). Germline CDR1 is MNHEY and CDR2 is SMNVEV (reference sequence). CDR3 length equals 15 residues. Trimming stripped 1 base from V and 2 bases from J, with 10 bases between. As DNA, the CDR3 is TGTGCCAGCAGTTTATGGGGCAGGGACACAGATACGCAGTATTTT. Residues: CASSLWGRDTDTQYF.

The gene calls are TRBV7-3 and TRBJ2-7; 9 positions match TRBD2. From germline, CDR1 is SGHTA and CDR2 FQGTGA. Trimming cost V 7 bases and J 5 bases; bases outside gene matches: 12. This CDR3 spans 15 amino acids. CDR3 in DNA: TGTGCCAGCAACTTTAGCGGGAGAGGTAAGAACGAGCAGTACTTC. This codes for CASNFSGRGKNEQYF.

V and J are TRBV6-5 and TRBJ1-6, with 10 positions matching TRBD1. The V gene end was trimmed by 6 bases and the J gene end by 13 bases; junction bases not matched to a gene: 9. Per germline, CDR1 MNHEY and CDR2 SVGAGI. The CDR3 extends over 14 amino acids. The CDR3 DNA sequence: TGTGCCAGCAGCCCGGGACAGGGGCAAACGCCCCTCCACTTT. Translated, it gives CASSPGQGQTPLHF.

The V and J genes are TRBV15 and TRBJ2-7; D gene uncertain. The CDR3 totals 14 residues. Germline CDR1 and CDR2: LNHNV and YYDKDF (reference sequence). V was shortened by 0 bases and J by 4 bases, with 10 bases between the two germline ends. The CDR3 coding sequence is TGTGCCACCAGCAGAGATGGGGTTCGGTACGAGCAGTACTTC. The encoded protein is CATSRDGVRYEQYF.

The sample holds one count of this clone. The chain employs TRBV7-8 and TRBJ1-2, with D possibly being TRBD1 (6 bases). V was clipped by 5 bases and J by 7 bases, with 29 bases between them. This CDR3 contains 18 residues. Germline CDR1 and CDR2: SGHVS and FQNEAQ. The CDR3 nucleotides read TGTGCCAGCAGCGCGGCGCGGGGAGGGGGAACGGGCCTAAGTGGCTACACCTTC. This codes for CASSAARGGGTGLSGYTF.

The chain is built from TRBV4-1 and TRBJ1-5; D is uncertain. The CDR3 has 13 amino acids. V was clipped by 4 bases and J by 4 bases, with 8 bases between them. In germline, CDR1 is MGHRA, CDR2 YSYEKL. For the CDR3, the DNA is TGCGCCAGCAGCCCTACAGCTAATCAGCCCCAGCATTTT. As protein: CASSPTANQPQHF.

Details on this clone: With a far larger clone one base away, a read error is the likely cause. The V gene is TRBV2, the J gene TRBJ2-5, with D perhaps TRBD1 (6 bases). This CDR3 region has 16 residues. Trimming left V 8 bases short and J 4 bases short, with 23 bases between. Germline V lookup: CDR1 SNHLY, CDR2 FYNNEI. DNA for the CDR3: TGTGCCAGCTCTGCCAATACAGGGATGAGCGGAGAGACCCAGTACTTC. Its translation is CASSANTGMSGETQYF.

V gene TRBV28 combines with J gene TRBJ1-5; D gene ambiguous. The CDR3 consists of 17 residues. V lost 1 base and J 1 base, leaving 14 bases between the germline ends. From germline, CDR1 is MDHEN and CDR2 SYDVKM. Written as DNA, the CDR3 is TGTGCCAGCAGTTTATTTTCTCGGGGTCGAAGCAATCAGCCCCAGCATTTT. This sequence encodes CASSLFSRGRSNQPQHF.

The chain combines TRBV5-4 with TRBJ2-7; 8 nucleotides match TRBD1. Trimming at V came to 4 bases and at J to 5 bases, leaving 11 bases not matched to a gene. The CDR3 consists of 15 residues. From germline, CDR1 is SGHNT and CDR2 YYREEE (reference sequence). The CDR3 sequence: CASSEVDRGSNEQYF. CDR3 coding DNA: TGTGCCAGCAGCGAGGTAGACAGGGGTAGCAACGAGCAGTACTTC.

This clone has only a few counts. The chain links TRBV7-8 to TRBJ2-7; 10 bases fit TRBD1. In germline, CDR1 is SGHVS, CDR2 FQNEAQ. CDR3 length equals 14 residues. The V and J ends lost 5 bases and 6 bases, in that order; junction bases with no gene match: 7. In nucleotides, the CDR3 is TGTGCCAGCAGCCGACAGGGGGCGCCGTTCGAGCAGTACTTC. Protein product: CASSRQGAPFEQYF.

The chain is built from TRBV6-6 and TRBJ2-1, with 7 bases matching TRBD2. Germline CDR1 reads MNHNY; CDR2 reads SVGAGI (reference sequence). With 8 bases clipped from V and 9 bases from J, the junction kept 16 bases outside the gene matches. This CDR3 region has 15 residues. CDR3: CASSTLVGLSGEQFF. CDR3 sequence (DNA): TGTGCCAGCTCGACGCTGGTGGGACTAAGTGGTGAGCAGTTCTTC.

The V call is TRBV28, the J call TRBJ2-7; perhaps TRBD2 as D (5 bases). Between the trimmed V and J ends, which lost 7 bases and 0 bases, there was a span of 13 bases. CDR3 length: 14 amino acids. The germline CDR1 and CDR2 sequences are MDHEN and SYDVKM. The CDR3 protein is CASNGRGSSYEQYF. In DNA form, the CDR3 reads TGTGCCAGCAATGGACGGGGAAGCTCCTACGAGCAGTACTTC. Together with reference TRBV28 and TRBJ2-7, the CDR3 gives the full variable domain: DVKVTQSSRYLVKRTGEKVFLECVQDMDHENMFWYRQDPGLGLRLIYFSYDVKMKEKGDIPEGYSVSREKKERFSLILESASTNQTSMYLCASNGRGSSYEQYFGPGTRLTVT.

The chain recombines TRBV11-3 with TRBJ2-5, with 16 bases identical to TRBD2. CDR1 is SGHNT and CDR2 is YENEEA in the germline V gene. J was trimmed by 5 bases and V by 5 bases; bases with no gene match: 8. This CDR3 is built from 17 residues. CDR3 protein: CASSRGLAGGEIETQYF. Written as DNA, the CDR3 is TGTGCCAGCAGCCGGGGACTAGCGGGAGGGGAGATCGAGACCCAGTACTTC.

A few counts support this clone. The chain recombines TRBV30 with TRBJ1-1, with D uncertain. The V gene's germline CDR1 is GTSNPN and CDR2 SVGIG (reference sequence). The CDR3 contains 13 residues. The V and J ends lost 7 bases and 0 bases respectively, with 12 bases between them. CDR3 region: CASPSPLNTEAFF. The CDR3 bases are TGTGCCTCGCCCTCCCCCCTGAACACTGAAGCTTTCTTT.

The chain links TRBV5-1 to TRBJ2-3, with TRBD2 matching over 8 bases. V shed 0 bases, J shed 0 bases, and the junction held 3 bases outside the gene matches. The germline CDR1 and CDR2 sequences are SGHRS and YFSETQ. This CDR3 contains 16 residues. This CDR3 is CASSLDGRASTDTQYF. The CDR3 bases are TGCGCCAGCAGCTTGGACGGGAGGGCCAGCACAGATACGCAGTATTTT.

The chain has TRBV28 and TRBJ2-5; TRBD2 matches 7 bases. The CDR3 runs 13 residues. From germline, CDR1 is MDHEN and CDR2 SYDVKM. Trimming removed 4 bases from V and 3 bases from J; junction bases left unmatched: 2. CDR3 in amino acids: CASSSAGKETQYF. As DNA, the CDR3 is TGTGCCAGCAGTTCAGCGGGGAAAGAGACCCAGTACTTC. The variable domain in full, completed from reference TRBV28 and TRBJ2-5, reads DVKVTQSSRYLVKRTGEKVFLECVQDMDHENMFWYRQDPGLGLRLIYFSYDVKMKEKGDIPEGYSVSREKKERFSLILESASTNQTSMYLCASSSAGKETQYFGPGTRLLVL.

This sequence joins TRBV7-9 and TRBJ2-2; D is possibly TRBD1 (5 bases). CDR1 SEHNR and CDR2 FQNEAQ come from the germline V gene (reference sequence). The CDR3 has 19 residues. V dropped 5 bases and J dropped 5 bases, with 27 bases sitting between them. CDR3 in amino acids: CASSRLALSSPGRTGELFF. Here the CDR3 DNA reads TGTGCCAGCAGCCGACTGGCGCTATCCTCTCCAGGGCGGACCGGGGAGCTGTTTTTT.

Of note for this clone: A much larger clone differs by one base, so this may be a read error. V gene TRBV7-2 combines with J gene TRBJ2-1; D gene uncertain. Germline CDR1 SGHTA, CDR2 FQGNSA. The CDR3 is 13 amino acids. The germline V and J ends were trimmed by 2 bases and 8 bases, with 10 bases remaining between them. CDR3 DNA: TGTGCCAGCAGCTTAAGGGTTAACCATGAGCAGTTCTTC. This sequence encodes CASSLRVNHEQFF.

This sequence joins TRBV19 and TRBJ1-1; TRBD1 matches 9 bases. The germline gives CDR1 LNHDA, CDR2 SQIVND (reference sequence). The CDR3 sequence is 14 residues long. Trimming cost V 3 bases and J 1 base; bases outside gene matches: 0. The CDR3 protein is CASSMTGGNTEAFF. The CDR3 DNA sequence: TGTGCCAGTAGTATGACAGGGGGGAACACTGAAGCTTTCTTT.

This rearrangement joins TRBV5-1 to TRBJ2-7; the match to TRBD2 covers 14 bases. This CDR3 region has 18 residues. V lost 6 bases, J lost 4 bases, and 15 bases stayed unmatched. Germline values: CDR1 SGHRS, CDR2 YFSETQ. The CDR3 sequence is CASIGHGTSGRVWYEQYF. In DNA form, the CDR3 reads TGCGCCAGCATTGGCCACGGGACTAGCGGGAGAGTTTGGTACGAGCAGTACTTC.

The chain's CDR3 is CASSSGQGQNIQYF. The CDR3 DNA reads as TGCGCCAGCAGCTCGGGACAGGGCCAAAACATTCAGTACTTC. The chain is built from TRBV5-1 and TRBJ2-4, with 9 bases matching TRBD1. Trimming took 3 bases from V and 5 from J; bases not matched to a gene: 3. The CDR3 contains 14 residues. CDR1 is SGHRS and CDR2 is YFSETQ in the germline V gene.

The chain employs TRBV7-7 and TRBJ2-5; tentatively, D is TRBD1 (6 bases). The germline gives CDR1 SSHAT, CDR2 FNYEAQ (reference sequence). Trimming left V 1 base short and J 1 base short, with 10 bases between. The CDR3 has 15 residues. CDR3 amino acids: CASSLGGQGQETQYF. The CDR3 coding sequence is TGTGCCAGCAGCTTAGGGGGGCAGGGCCAAGAGACCCAGTACTTC.

Turning to this clone: A read error may produce the germline difference seen at one junction end. The chain uses TRBV5-1 and TRBJ2-5; tentative D call: TRBD1 (7 bases). CDR3 length: 14 residues. Per germline, CDR1 SGHRS and CDR2 YFSETQ. CDR3 sequence reads: CASSLEGAAAAQYF. The CDR3 coding sequence is TGCGCCAGCAGTTTGGAGGGGGCCGCCGCGGCCCAGTACTTC.

This sequence joins TRBV27 and TRBJ1-5; D is uncertain. The ends were cut back, 3 bases at V and 4 bases at J, with 7 bases in the middle. Germline lookup yields CDR1 MNHEY and CDR2 SMNVEV (reference sequence). There are 13 residues in the CDR3. The CDR3 protein is CASSFVRNQPQHF. The CDR3 coding sequence is TGTGCCAGCAGTTTCGTCAGGAATCAGCCCCAGCATTTT.

V gene TRBV5-6 combines with J gene TRBJ2-7, with D possibly being TRBD1 or TRBD2 (5 bases each). CDR3 size: 14 residues. Germline V gene data show CDR1 as SGHDT and CDR2 as YYEEEE. V lost 3 bases, J lost 3 bases, and 13 bases lay in between. The CDR3 region has the DNA TGTGCCAGCAGCTACGGGACGGTTAACTACGAGCAGTACTTC. Translating it yields CASSYGTVNYEQYF.